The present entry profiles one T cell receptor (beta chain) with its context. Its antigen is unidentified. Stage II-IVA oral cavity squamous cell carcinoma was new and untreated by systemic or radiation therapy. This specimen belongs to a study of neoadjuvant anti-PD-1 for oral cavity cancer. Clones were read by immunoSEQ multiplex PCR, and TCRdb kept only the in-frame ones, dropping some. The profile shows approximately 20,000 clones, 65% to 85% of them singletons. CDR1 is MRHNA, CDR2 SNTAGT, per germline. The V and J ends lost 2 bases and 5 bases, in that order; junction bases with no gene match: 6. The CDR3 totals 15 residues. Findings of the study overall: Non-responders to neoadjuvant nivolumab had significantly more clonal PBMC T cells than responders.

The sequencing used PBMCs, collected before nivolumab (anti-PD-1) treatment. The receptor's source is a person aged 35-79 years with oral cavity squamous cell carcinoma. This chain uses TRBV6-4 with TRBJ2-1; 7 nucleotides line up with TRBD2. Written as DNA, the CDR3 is TGTGCCAGCAGTGACCGAACCGGGGGGAACAATGAGCAGTTCTTC. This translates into CASSDRTGGNNEQFF.